This entry lists 9 T cell receptor beta chains sequenced from one sample in a study of blood T cells in healthy people across ages. Next came a second PCR, run for about 6 to 11 cycles, which used a sample-barcoded 5' primer along with a J-beta primer mix. One entry per CDR3 protein results from TCRdb running MiXCR on the 5' RACE reads. The data hold over 1,200,000 distinct CDR3 sequences, with 59% observed a single time. The sequenced sample was blood. The receptors derive from a man between 18 and 29 years old in good health.

The chain recombines TRBV20-1 with TRBJ2-1; possible D gene TRBD1, 6 bases. CDR3 length equals 12 residues. CDR1 DFQATT and CDR2 SNEGSKA come from the germline V gene (reference sequence). CDR3 sequence: CSARQVYNEQFF. The DNA of the CDR3 is TGCAGCGCCAGACAGGTTTACAATGAGCAGTTCTTC.

V and J are TRBV6-5 and TRBJ2-3; weak D call: TRBD2 (5 bases). V lost 2 bases and J 0 bases, leaving 12 bases between the germline ends. CDR3 length equals 16 residues. The germline V gene has CDR1 MNHEY and CDR2 SVGAGI. CDR3 in amino acids: CASSYRRSASTDTQYF. In nucleotides, the CDR3 is TGTGCCAGCAGTTACCGGAGGTCGGCCAGCACAGATACGCAGTATTTT.

This chain connects TRBV20-1 to TRBJ2-3; TRBD2 matches 10 bases. The CDR3 has 14 residues. The trim removed 1 base at V and 8 bases at J, leaving 6 bases unmatched. CDR1 and CDR2 from the germline V gene are DFQATT and SNEGSKA (reference sequence). The CDR3 loop is CSARAPGLAFTQYF. CDR3 in DNA: TGCAGTGCTAGAGCACCGGGACTAGCGTTTACGCAGTATTTT.

The chain employs TRBV20-1 and TRBJ2-7; tentatively, D is TRBD2 (6 bases). Deletions cut 6 bases from V and 3 bases from J, with 15 bases between. Germline CDR1 is DFQATT and CDR2 is SNEGSKA (reference sequence). This CDR3 comprises 13 residues. The CDR3 spells CSAFSRGIYEQYF. CDR3 sequence (DNA): TGCAGTGCGTTCTCGCGGGGCATCTACGAGCAGTACTTC.

The J gene is TRBJ2-5, the V gene TRBV6-1; TRBD1 might be the D (5 bases). Deletions cut 1 base from V and 13 bases from J, with 10 bases between. CDR1 and CDR2 (germline): MNHNS, SASEGT. This CDR3 spans 11 amino acids. CDR3 in DNA: TGTGCCAGCAGTGAAGGAGACAGTACGTACTTC. Amino acids: CASSEGDSTYF.

Regarding this clonotype: A much larger clone lies a single base off, so this may be a read error. The chain is built from TRBV28 and TRBJ1-2; 7 bases map to TRBD1. This CDR3 spans 13 amino acids. V lost 6 bases, J lost 2 bases, and 3 bases stayed unmatched. The germline CDR1 and CDR2 sequences are MDHEN and SYDVKM. CDR3 residues: CASSKTGNYGYTF. In DNA, the CDR3 is TGTGCCAGCAGCAAGACAGGGAACTATGGCTACACCTTC.

The chain joins TRBV6-5 to TRBJ2-7; 11 bases align to TRBD2. This CDR3 is built from 15 residues. V lost 4 bases, J lost 0 bases, and 2 bases stayed unmatched. Germline values: CDR1 MNHEY, CDR2 SVGAGI. CDR3 amino acids: CASSSLAGGSYEQYF. As DNA, the CDR3 is TGTGCCAGCAGTTCCCTAGCGGGGGGCTCCTACGAGCAGTACTTC.

The chain has TRBV5-6 and TRBJ1-5; 9 positions agree with TRBD1. V was pared by 4 bases and J by 5 bases, with 13 bases of the junction left unmatched. The CDR3 spans 17 residues. Germline V gene sequence: CDR1 SGHDT, CDR2 YYEEEE. CDR3 amino acids: CASSSDTGQGAHQPQHF. The CDR3 DNA reads TGTGCCAGCAGCAGTGATACGGGACAGGGTGCGCATCAGCCCCAGCATTTT.

The chain joins TRBV7-2 to TRBJ2-1, with D tentatively TRBD2 (6 bases). Gene TRBJ2-7 matches the end of the DNA better, so the J call may be wrong. CDR1 SGHTA and CDR2 FQGNSA come from the germline V gene. The CDR3 has 14 residues. CDR3 sequence: CASSLEGGEEEQYF. CDR3 coding DNA: TGTGCCAGCAGCTTAGAAGGCGGGGAGGAAGAGCAGTACTTC.